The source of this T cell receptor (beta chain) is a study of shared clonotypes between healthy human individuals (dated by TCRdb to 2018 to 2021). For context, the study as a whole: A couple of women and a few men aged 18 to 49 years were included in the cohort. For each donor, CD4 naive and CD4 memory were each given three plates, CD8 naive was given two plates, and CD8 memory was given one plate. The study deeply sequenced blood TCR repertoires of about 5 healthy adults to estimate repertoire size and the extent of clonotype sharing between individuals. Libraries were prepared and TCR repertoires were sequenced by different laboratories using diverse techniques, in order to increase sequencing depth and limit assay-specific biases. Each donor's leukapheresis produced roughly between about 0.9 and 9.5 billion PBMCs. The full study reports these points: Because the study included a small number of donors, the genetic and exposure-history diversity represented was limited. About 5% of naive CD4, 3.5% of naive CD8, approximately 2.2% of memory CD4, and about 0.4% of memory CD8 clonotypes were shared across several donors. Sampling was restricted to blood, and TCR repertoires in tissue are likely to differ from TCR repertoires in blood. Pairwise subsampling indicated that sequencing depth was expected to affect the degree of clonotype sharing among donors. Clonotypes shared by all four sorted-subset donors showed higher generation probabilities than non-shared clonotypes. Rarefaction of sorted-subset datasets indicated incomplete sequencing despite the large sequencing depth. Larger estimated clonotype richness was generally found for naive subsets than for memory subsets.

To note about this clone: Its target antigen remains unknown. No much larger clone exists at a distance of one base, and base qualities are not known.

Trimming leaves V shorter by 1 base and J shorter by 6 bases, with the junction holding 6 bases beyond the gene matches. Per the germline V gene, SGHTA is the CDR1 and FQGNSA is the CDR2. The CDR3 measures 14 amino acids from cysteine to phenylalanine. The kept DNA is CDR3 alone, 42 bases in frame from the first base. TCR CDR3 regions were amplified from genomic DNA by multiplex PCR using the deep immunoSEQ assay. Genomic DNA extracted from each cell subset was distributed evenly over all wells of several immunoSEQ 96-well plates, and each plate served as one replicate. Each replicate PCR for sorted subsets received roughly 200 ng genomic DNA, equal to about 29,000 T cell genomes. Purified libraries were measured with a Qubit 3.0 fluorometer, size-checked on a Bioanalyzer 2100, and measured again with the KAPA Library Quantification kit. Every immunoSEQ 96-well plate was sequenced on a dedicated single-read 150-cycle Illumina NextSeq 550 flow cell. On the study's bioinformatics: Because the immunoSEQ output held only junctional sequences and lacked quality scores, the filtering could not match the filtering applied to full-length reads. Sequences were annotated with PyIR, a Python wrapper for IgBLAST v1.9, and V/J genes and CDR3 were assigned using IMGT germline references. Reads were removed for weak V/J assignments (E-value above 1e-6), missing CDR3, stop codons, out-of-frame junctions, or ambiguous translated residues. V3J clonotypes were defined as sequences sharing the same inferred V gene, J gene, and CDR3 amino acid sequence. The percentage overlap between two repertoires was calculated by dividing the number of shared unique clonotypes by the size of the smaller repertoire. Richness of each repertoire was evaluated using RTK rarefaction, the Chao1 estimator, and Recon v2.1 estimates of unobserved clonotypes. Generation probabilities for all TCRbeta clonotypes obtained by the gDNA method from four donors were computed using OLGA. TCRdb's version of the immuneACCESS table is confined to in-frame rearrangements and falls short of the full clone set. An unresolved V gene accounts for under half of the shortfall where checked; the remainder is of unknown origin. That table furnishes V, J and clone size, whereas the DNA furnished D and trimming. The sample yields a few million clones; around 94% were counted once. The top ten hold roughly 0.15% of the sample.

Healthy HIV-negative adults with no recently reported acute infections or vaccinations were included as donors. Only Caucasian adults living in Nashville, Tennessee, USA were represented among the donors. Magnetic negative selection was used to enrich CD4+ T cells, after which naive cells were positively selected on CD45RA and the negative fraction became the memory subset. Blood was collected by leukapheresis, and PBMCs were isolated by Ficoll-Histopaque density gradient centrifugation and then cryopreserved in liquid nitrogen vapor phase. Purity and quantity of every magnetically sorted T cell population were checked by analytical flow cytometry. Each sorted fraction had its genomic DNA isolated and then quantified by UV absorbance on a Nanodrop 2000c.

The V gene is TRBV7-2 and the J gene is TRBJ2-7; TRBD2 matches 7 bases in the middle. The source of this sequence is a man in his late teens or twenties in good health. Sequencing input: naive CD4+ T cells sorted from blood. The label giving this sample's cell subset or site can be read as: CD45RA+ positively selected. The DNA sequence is TGTGCCAGCAGCTTAGGACTAGCAGAACCCGAGCAGTACTTC. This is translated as CASSLGLAEPEQYF.